The rows below give T cell receptor beta chains drawn from one sample of a study of blood T cell repertoires in COVID-19. Sequenced by immunoSEQ multiplex PCR; TCRdb stores in-frame clones only, minus some. The sample shows around 60,000 clones, approximately 80% of them seen only once. Sequencing was carried out using peripheral blood. The receptor source for this set is a woman older than 75 with active or convalescent COVID-19. Both conserved end residues are part of each CDR3. Each record gives: clone size, D gene, J gene, V gene, CDR3 DNA, CDR3 protein. A D gene is named only where the DNA matches it firmly. Size tells how often a clone was seen (once, few, many) or the class of an expanded clone, and some rows leave it out.

once	TRBD1	TRBJ1-5	TRBV7-2	TGTGCCAGCAGCCCTGCCGGGACAGGGTTTCTCTATCAGCCCCAGCATTTT	CASSPAGTGFLYQPQHF
.	.	TRBJ2-3	TRBV4-3	TGCGCCAGCAGCCAAGATCGGGGGAGGAAGACAGATACGCAGTATTTT	CASSQDRGRKTDTQYF
few	TRBD2	TRBJ2-5	TRBV28	TGTGCCAGCAGCAGTTTAGTTAGCGGGGGATACCAAGAGACCCAGTACTTC	CASSSLVSGGYQETQYF
.	.	TRBJ2-5	TRBV19	TGTGCCAGTAGTCATCAGGGGTTGGGGGAGACCCAGTACTTC	CASSHQGLGETQYF
.	TRBD2	TRBJ2-5	TRBV7-6	TGTGCCAGCAGCGTTAGCGGGGGGGTGGAGACCCAGTACTTC	CASSVSGGVETQYF
.	TRBD1	TRBJ2-3	TRBV6-2/TRBV6-3	TGTGCCAGCAGTTACTCTCAGGGGGATTTATTCCCAGATACGCAGTATTTT	CASSYSQGDLFPDTQYF
.	.	TRBJ1-2	TRBV6-5	TGTGCCAGCAGTTTTAAACTTCAAAGCGTTGGCTACACCTTC	CASSFKLQSVGYTF
.	.	TRBJ1-6	TRBV7-2	TGTGCCAGCAGCCCACCGCCGGGGGGGGCCAATAATTCACCCCTCCACTTT	CASSPPPGGANNSPLHF
.	TRBD2	TRBJ2-7	TRBV7-2	TGTGCCAGCAGCTTAGCCTGGTCACTAGCGGGGGCCTACGAGCAGTACTTC	CASSLAWSLAGAYEQYF
.	.	TRBJ1-2	TRBV6-1	TGTGCCAGCAGTGACCGGGGAAGGTATGGCTACACCTTC	CASSDRGRYGYTF
.	.	TRBJ2-3	TRBV21-1	TGTGCCAGCAGCAAATCAACAGCTATTCGAGATACGCAGTATTTT	CASSKSTAIRDTQYF
.	.	TRBJ1-1	TRBV6-1	TGTGCCAGCAGTGAAGCCCTGGGAGGGGGGACTGAAGCTTTCTTT	CASSEALGGGTEAFF
.	.	TRBJ2-3	TRBV7-2	TGTGCCAGCAGCTTTTACACAGATACGCAGTATTTT	CASSFYTDTQYF
.	TRBD2	TRBJ2-3	TRBV5-6	TGTGCCAGCAGCTTCCGACTAGCGGGGGGGAGCACAGATACGCAGTATTTT	CASSFRLAGGSTDTQYF
.	TRBD2	TRBJ2-1	TRBV7-3	TGTGCCAGCAGCTTAAAAGCGGGGGGGCGGAATGAGCAGTTCTTC	CASSLKAGGRNEQFF
.	.	TRBJ1-5	TRBV6-5	TGTGCCAGCAGCCGGCGGGGCAATCAGCCCCAGCATTTT	CASSRRGNQPQHF
.	.	TRBJ1-1	TRBV6-2/TRBV6-3	TGTGCCAGCAGTTACGGACAGCAGAACACTGAAGCTTTCTTT	CASSYGQQNTEAFF
few	.	TRBJ2-3	TRBV6-5	TGTGCCAGCAGTTACGCGACAGGCACAGATACGCAGTATTTT	CASSYATGTDTQYF
.	TRBD1	TRBJ2-7	TRBV7-7	TGTGCTAGCAGTGTGACCGGGACAGGGGGCTACGAGCAGTACTTC	CASSVTGTGGYEQYF
.	TRBD1	TRBJ2-4	TRBV28	TGTGCCAGCACCACGCCCCCGGGACAGGGAGCCAAAAACATTCAGTACTTC	CASTTPPGQGAKNIQYF
few	.	TRBJ1-1	TRBV19	TGTGCCAGTAGTATCAGAAGGGAGGAAGGTGAAGCTTTCTTT	CASSIRREEGEAFF
once	.	TRBJ2-7	TRBV19	TGTGCCAGTAGTATATCCGGCAGGGCCTCCTACGAGCAGTACTTC	CASSISGRASYEQYF
.	TRBD2	TRBJ2-4	TRBV7-9	TGTGCCAGCAGCTTAGGGACTAGCGGGGGGCCCAAAAACATTCAGTACTTC	CASSLGTSGGPKNIQYF
.	.	TRBJ2-6	TRBV5-1	TGCGCCAGCAGCTTGGACGTCAGCTCTGGGGCCAACGTCCTGACTTTC	CASSLDVSSGANVLTF
once	TRBD2	TRBJ2-4	TRBV7-2	TGTGCCAGCAGCTTCTTCATAGCGGGGGGAACTCTAGCCAAAAACATTCAGTACTTC	CASSFFIAGGTLAKNIQYF
.	.	TRBJ1-2	TRBV2	TGTGCCAGCAGTGACCCGGACAGCGGCGTCTACTATGGCTACACCTTC	CASSDPDSGVYYGYTF
.	.	TRBJ2-7	TRBV25-1	TGTGCCAGCAGTGAACCAGGGAACTACTACGAGCAGTACTTC	CASSEPGNYYEQYF
.	.	TRBJ2-2	TRBV9	TGTGCCAGCAGCCTCTCCCCGGGGACCGGGGAGCTGTTTTTT	CASSLSPGTGELFF